The rows below give T cell receptor beta chains drawn from one sample of a study of T cell changes during pregnancy in multiple sclerosis. Method: immunoSEQ multiplex PCR; TCRdb's copy keeps in-frame clones and lacks some. The table records 61,000 or so clones, roughly 95% of them present only once. The specimen comprised CD4+ T cells from peripheral blood mononuclear cells, sampled before pregnancy. These receptors all stem from a female donor with multiple sclerosis, enrolled in a pregnancy study. The CDR3 runs from the conserved cysteine through the conserved F or W. D genes are given only for firm matches. Some rows have no size entry. The others give once, few or many, or a class for an expanded clone.

clone size	D gene	V gene	J gene	CDR3 DNA	CDR3 protein
NA	TRBD2	TRBV28	TRBJ2-2	TGTGCCAGCAGTTTCGGATCCCTAGCGGTTCTAACCGGGGAGCTGTTTTTT	CASSFGSLAVLTGELFF
NA	TRBD2	TRBV9	TRBJ2-5	TGTGCCAGCAGCGTAGGTGCGGCGGGGGGAGAGACCCAGTACTTC	CASSVGAAGGETQYF
NA	TRBD1	TRBV2	TRBJ2-7	TGTGCCAGCAAATTACAGGGGGCTGTGGTGTACGAGCAGTACTTC	CASKLQGAVVYEQYF
once	TRBD1	TRBV18	TRBJ1-4	TGTGCCAGCTCAAGGGAACAGGGGGCGCGTGAAAAACTGTTTTTT	CASSREQGAREKLFF
NA	NA	TRBV12-5	TRBJ1-5	TGTGCTAGTGGTTTGTGGATTAGCGGCAATCAGCCCCAGCATTTT	CASGLWISGNQPQHF
NA	NA	TRBV7-7	TRBJ2-7	TGTGCTAGCAGCCAGGGCCCGATCCCCAGCTACGAGCAGTACTTC	CASSQGPIPSYEQYF
NA	NA	TRBV6-6	TRBJ2-7	TGTGCCAGCAGTTACGACAGCTCCTACGAGCAGTACTTC	CASSYDSSYEQYF
NA	NA	TRBV6-6	TRBJ2-1	TGTGCCAGCACCACCCCTATAGCGGCCTACAATGAGCAGTTCTTC	CASTTPIAAYNEQFF
NA	TRBD2	TRBV30	TRBJ2-1	TGTGCCTGGAAGGTACTGGCGGGAGGCTTGTGGTTCTTC	CAWKVLAGGLWFF
NA	TRBD2	TRBV11-3	TRBJ2-1	TGTGCCAGCAGCTTAGGAGTTCTAGCGGACAACAATGAGCAGTTCTTC	CASSLGVLADNNEQFF
once	NA	TRBV7-8	TRBJ2-2	TGTGCCAGCAGGAGCACCGGGGAGCTGTTTTTT	CASRSTGELFF
NA	NA	TRBV28	TRBJ2-1	TGTGCCAGCAGCCCTGACAGGATTGGGTACAATGAGCAGTTCTTC	CASSPDRIGYNEQFF
NA	NA	TRBV9	TRBJ1-1	TGTGCCAGCAGCCCGACGGCGGGGGGCACTGAAGCTTTCTTT	CASSPTAGGTEAFF
NA	TRBD2	TRBV18	TRBJ2-5	TGTGCCAGCTCACCCCGACTAGCGGGAGTGGAAGAGACCCAGTACTTC	CASSPRLAGVEETQYF
NA	NA	TRBV25-1	TRBJ2-7	TGTGCCAGCAGTGAATATAACAGGGCAGCCTACGAGCAGTACTTC	CASSEYNRAAYEQYF
NA	TRBD2	TRBV5-1	TRBJ2-1	TGCGCCAGCAGCTCCGGGACTAGCGCCTCCATTTCCTACAATGAGCAGTTCTTC	CASSSGTSASISYNEQFF
NA	NA	TRBV25-1	TRBJ2-3	TGTGCCAGCAGTGAATCCCCGACAGCGGGTTGGACCACAGATACGCAGTATTTT	CASSESPTAGWTTDTQYF
NA	TRBD2	TRBV7-3	TRBJ2-2	TGTGCCAGCAGCTTAAATTCGGCTAGCGGCAACACCGGGGAGCTGTTTTTT	CASSLNSASGNTGELFF
NA	NA	TRBV10-3	TRBJ2-7	TGTGCCATCAGTGTACAGGTTCTCTACGAGCAGTACTTC	CAISVQVLYEQYF
NA	TRBD2	TRBV10-3	TRBJ2-1	TGTGCCATCGATTCCGGGACTAGCGGGAGGTCGAGTTACAATGAGCAGTTCTTC	CAIDSGTSGRSSYNEQFF
NA	NA	TRBV6-1	TRBJ2-7	TGTGCCAGCACCCTACTCTACGAGCAGTACTTC	CASTLLYEQYF
NA	TRBD2	TRBV5-1	TRBJ2-2	TGCGCCAGCAGCTTGGGGCTAGCGGGAACCGGGGAGCTGTTTTTT	CASSLGLAGTGELFF
NA	TRBD1	TRBV28	TRBJ1-2	TGTGCCAGCAGTACAGGGGGTGGGGGCTACACCTTC	CASSTGGGGYTF
NA	NA	TRBV7-9	TRBJ2-7	TGTGCCAGCAGCGAAGGGAGCCATTGGAGCGAGCAGTACTTC	CASSEGSHWSEQYF
NA	TRBD1	TRBV7-3	TRBJ2-7	TGTGCCAGCAGCGAGGGACAGAGTAAAGAGCAGTACTTC	CASSEGQSKEQYF
NA	TRBD2	TRBV7-2	TRBJ2-7	TGTGCCAGCAGCTCCAGCGGGATTACATCCTACGAGCAGTACTTC	CASSSSGITSYEQYF
NA	TRBD2	TRBV6-5	TRBJ2-7	TGTGCCAGCAGTTATTTAGGGACTAGCGGTTACGAGCAGTACTTC	CASSYLGTSGYEQYF
few	TRBD2	TRBV7-9	TRBJ2-7	TGTGCCAGCAGACCGGGACTAGCGGGAGAGGGCGAGCAGTACTTC	CASRPGLAGEGEQYF
NA	NA	TRBV6-5	TRBJ1-1	TGTGCCAGCAGTGCCACCGGGTCCATGAACACTGAAGCTTTCTTT	CASSATGSMNTEAFF
NA	NA	TRBV30	TRBJ1-2	TGTGCCTGGAGTGTATTGTCTCGGGGGTATGGCTACACCTTC	CAWSVLSRGYGYTF
NA	NA	TRBV15	TRBJ2-1	TGTGCCACCAGCAGTGCGCAAAATGAGCAGTTCTTC	CATSSAQNEQFF
NA	TRBD1	TRBV7-6	TRBJ1-1	TGTGCCAGCCTACAGGGGATGAACACTGAAGCTTTCTTT	CASLQGMNTEAFF
NA	TRBD2	TRBV4-2	TRBJ2-1	TGTGCCAGCAGCCAAGATGGCCTAGCGGGAGAAGAGCAGTTCTTC	CASSQDGLAGEEQFF
NA	TRBD2	TRBV7-6	TRBJ2-3	TGTGCCAGCAGCTTAGCCCAGTTAGCGGGAGGGAGCACAGATACGCAGTATTTT	CASSLAQLAGGSTDTQYF
few	NA	TRBV29-1	TRBJ2-3	TGCAGCGTTGGAAGGGGCGAGGTTCTACTTAGCACAGATACGCAGTATTTT	CSVGRGEVLLSTDTQYF
NA	TRBD2	TRBV12-5	TRBJ2-7	TGTGCTAGTGGTTTGGGACCGGGACTAGCGGACGAGCAGTACTTC	CASGLGPGLADEQYF
few	NA	TRBV2	TRBJ2-7	TGTGCCAGCAGAAAGGACACCCGCGGCTCCTACGAGCAGTACTTC	CASRKDTRGSYEQYF
NA	NA	TRBV7-9	TRBJ1-1	TGTGCCAGCAGCCCTTCCGGAGCGGGGGCTTCCAACACTGAAGCTTTCTTT	CASSPSGAGASNTEAFF
NA	NA	TRBV28	TRBJ1-4	TGTGCCAGCGCTGACACAACTAATGAAAAACTGTTTTTT	CASADTTNEKLFF
NA	NA	TRBV9	TRBJ1-1	TGTGCCAGCAGCGTAGTCAAGAACACTGAAGCTTTCTTT	CASSVVKNTEAFF
NA	TRBD1	TRBV11-3	TRBJ1-1	TGTGCCAGCAGCTTAGACGGGACAGCTTTGAACACTGAAGCTTTCTTT	CASSLDGTALNTEAFF
NA	NA	TRBV18	TRBJ1-5	TGTGCCAGCTCACCATCAGGGAATCAGCCCCAGCATTTT	CASSPSGNQPQHF
NA	TRBD2	TRBV2	TRBJ2-1	TGTGCCAGCAGTGAATTGGGCGGGAGGACCTACAATGAGCAGTTCTTC	CASSELGGRTYNEQFF
NA	TRBD1	TRBV27	TRBJ2-1	TGTGCCAGCAGACTTCGACAGGGTCTTGACAATGAGCAGTTCTTC	CASRLRQGLDNEQFF
NA	NA	TRBV27	TRBJ2-5	TGTGCCAGCAGTGACCGGTGGGCTGGAGAGACCCAGTACTTC	CASSDRWAGETQYF
once	TRBD1	TRBV30	TRBJ1-3	TGTGCCTGGACAGGGGGGGGAAACACCATATATTTT	CAWTGGGNTIYF
NA	TRBD2	TRBV7-9	TRBJ2-7	TGTGCCAGCAGCCGGGCGATGGGACTAGCGGGTTTCTCGTACGAGCAGTACTTC	CASSRAMGLAGFSYEQYF
NA	TRBD1	TRBV7-3	TRBJ1-2	TGTGCCAGCAGCGGGGGACAGGTCTTAGGCTACACCTTC	CASSGGQVLGYTF
NA	NA	TRBV19	TRBJ1-2	TGTGCCAGTAGTATCGGCGGCAGCAACTCCTATGGCTACACCTTC	CASSIGGSNSYGYTF
NA	NA	TRBV27	TRBJ1-4	TGTGCCAGCAGTTTAAGGGAGGGGCCGGGAACTAATGAAAAACTGTTTTTT	CASSLREGPGTNEKLFF
few	TRBD1	TRBV19	TRBJ1-2	TGTGCCAGTAGTCGACAGGGTAGCTATGGCTACACCTTC	CASSRQGSYGYTF
NA	NA	TRBV11-2	TRBJ2-2	TGTGCCAGCAGGCTTGGGGGAGGGGGCACCGGGGAGCTGTTTTTT	CASRLGGGGTGELFF
NA	NA	TRBV6-5	TRBJ2-3	TGTGCCAGCAGTTACGTAACAGGGCTTGGGGGAGATACGCAGTATTTT	CASSYVTGLGGDTQYF
NA	NA	TRBV4-3	TRBJ2-5	TGCGCCAGCAGCCGAGGGAACAGCCAAGAGACCCAGTACTTC	CASSRGNSQETQYF